This T cell receptor (beta chain) originates from a study of blood T cell repertoires in COVID-19. Looking at the study overall: The United States, Italy and Spain were the sources of the acute and convalescent COVID-19 samples.

Germline V gene data show CDR1 as SGHTA and CDR2 as FQGNSA. V lost 4 bases, J lost 0 bases, and 17 bases lay in between. This CDR3 contains 17 residues. Participants' own reports of clinical history determined their cohort assignment. TCRdb's copy holds only in-frame clones and misses some; the assay was immunoSEQ multiplex PCR. The sample lists some 390,000 clones, roughly 86% occurring once. The chain is built from TRBV7-2 and TRBJ2-3, with a tentative D call TRBD2 (5 bases). The sample comprised PBMCs or T cells enriched from blood (not recorded which). The source is a woman in her twenties or thirties who had recovered from COVID-19. The CDR3 DNA reads TGTGCCAGCAGCTACCGCCCTATAGCGTCTAGCACAGATACGCAGTATTTT. It is translated as CASSYRPIASSTDTQYF.